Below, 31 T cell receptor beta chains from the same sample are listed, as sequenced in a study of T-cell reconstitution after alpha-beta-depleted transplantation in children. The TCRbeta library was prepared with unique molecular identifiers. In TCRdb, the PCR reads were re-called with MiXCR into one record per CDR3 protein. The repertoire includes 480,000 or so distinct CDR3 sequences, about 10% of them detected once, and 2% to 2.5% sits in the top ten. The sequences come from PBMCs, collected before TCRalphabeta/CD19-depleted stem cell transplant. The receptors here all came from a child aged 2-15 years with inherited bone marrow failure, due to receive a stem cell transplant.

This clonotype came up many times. The CDR3 bases are TGCGCCAGCAGCCAAGATAATGGACAGGCCTCCTACAATGAGCAGTTCTTC. Residues: CASSQDNGQASYNEQFF. The rearrangement joins TRBV4-3 to TRBJ2-1; 7 positions agree with TRBD1. There are 17 residues in the CDR3. Trimming took 0 bases from V and 0 from J; bases not matched to a gene: 5. Germline V CDR1 and CDR2: LGHNA, YSLEER.

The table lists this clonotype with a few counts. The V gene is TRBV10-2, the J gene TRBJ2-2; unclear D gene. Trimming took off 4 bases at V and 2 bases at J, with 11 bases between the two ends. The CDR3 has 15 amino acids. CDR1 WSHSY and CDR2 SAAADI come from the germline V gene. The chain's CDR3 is CASSVSSLNTGELFF. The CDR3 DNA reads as TGCGCCAGCAGTGTTTCGAGTCTTAACACCGGGGAGCTGTTTTTT.

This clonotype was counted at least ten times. CDR3 DNA: TGCGCCAGCAGCTTGCCTAGCGGGAGGGGGGGATCCTACAATGAGCAGTTCTTC. This encodes CASSLPSGRGGSYNEQFF. The chain links TRBV5-1 to TRBJ2-1; TRBD2 agrees at 12 bases. The length of the CDR3 is 18 residues. V was pared by 1 base and J by 1 base, with 6 bases of the junction left unmatched. Looked up from germline, CDR1 is SGHRS and CDR2 is YFSETQ.

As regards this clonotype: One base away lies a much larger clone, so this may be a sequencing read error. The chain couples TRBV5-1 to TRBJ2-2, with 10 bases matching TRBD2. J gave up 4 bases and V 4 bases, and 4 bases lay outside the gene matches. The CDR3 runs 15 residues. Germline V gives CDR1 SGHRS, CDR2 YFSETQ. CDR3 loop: CASSELAGLTGELFF. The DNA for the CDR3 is TGCGCCAGCAGCGAACTAGCGGGGCTCACCGGGGAGCTGTTTTTT.

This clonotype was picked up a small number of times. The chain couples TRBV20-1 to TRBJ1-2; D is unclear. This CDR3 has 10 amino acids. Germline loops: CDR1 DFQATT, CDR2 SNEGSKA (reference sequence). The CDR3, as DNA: TGCAGGGCATCTTTCGATGGCTACACCTTC. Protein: CRASFDGYTF.

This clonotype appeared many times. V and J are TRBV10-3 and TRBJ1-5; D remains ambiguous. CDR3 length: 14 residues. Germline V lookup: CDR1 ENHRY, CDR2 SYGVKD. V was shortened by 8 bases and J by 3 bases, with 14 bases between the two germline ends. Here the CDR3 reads CAIGPPGVNQPQHF. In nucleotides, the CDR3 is TGTGCCATCGGCCCCCCTGGGGTCAATCAGCCCCAGCATTTT.

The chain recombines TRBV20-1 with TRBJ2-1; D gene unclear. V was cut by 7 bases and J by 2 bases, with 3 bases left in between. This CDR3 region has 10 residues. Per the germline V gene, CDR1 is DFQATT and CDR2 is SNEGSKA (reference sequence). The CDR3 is CSVPYNEQFF. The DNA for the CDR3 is TGCAGTGTCCCCTACAATGAGCAGTTCTTC.

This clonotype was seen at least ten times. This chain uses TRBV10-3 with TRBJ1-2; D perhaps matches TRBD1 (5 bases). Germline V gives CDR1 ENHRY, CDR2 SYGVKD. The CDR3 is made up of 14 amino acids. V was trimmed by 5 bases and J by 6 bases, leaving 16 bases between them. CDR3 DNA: TGTGCCATCAGTCCCAGGGTTGAGGGGCATGGCTACACCTTC. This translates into CAISPRVEGHGYTF.

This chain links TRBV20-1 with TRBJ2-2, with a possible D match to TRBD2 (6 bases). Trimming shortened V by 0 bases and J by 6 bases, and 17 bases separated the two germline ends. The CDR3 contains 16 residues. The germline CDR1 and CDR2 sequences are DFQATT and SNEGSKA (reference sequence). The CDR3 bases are TGCAGTGCTAGAGATTCGGGGACTGGGGTCCCCGGGGAGCTGTTTTTT. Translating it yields CSARDSGTGVPGELFF.

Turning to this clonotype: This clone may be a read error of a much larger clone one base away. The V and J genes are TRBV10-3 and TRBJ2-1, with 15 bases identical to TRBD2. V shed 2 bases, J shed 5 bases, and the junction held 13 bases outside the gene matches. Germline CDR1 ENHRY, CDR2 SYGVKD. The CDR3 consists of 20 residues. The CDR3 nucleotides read TGTGCCATCAGTGAGAGTGGTGGGACTAGCGGGAGGTGCGTGAACAATGAGCAGTTCTTC. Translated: CAISESGGTSGRCVNNEQFF.

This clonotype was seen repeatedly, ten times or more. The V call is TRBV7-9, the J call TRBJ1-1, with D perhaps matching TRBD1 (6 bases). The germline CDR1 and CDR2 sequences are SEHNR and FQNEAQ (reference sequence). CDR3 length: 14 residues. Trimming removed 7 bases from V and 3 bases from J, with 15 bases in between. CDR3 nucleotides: TGTGCCAGCACCGTTGGGGGCAGGGACACTGAAGCTTTCTTT. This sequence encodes CASTVGGRDTEAFF.

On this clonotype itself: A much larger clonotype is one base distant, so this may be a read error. CDR3 sequence (DNA): TGTGCCAGCAGCCAAGATGGATCCGGGACTAGCGGGATCTTAAACATTCAGTACTTC. Translated: CASSQDGSGTSGILNIQYF. The chain has TRBV4-2 and TRBJ2-4, with 13 bases identical to TRBD2. CDR3 length equals 19 residues. J gave up 6 bases and V 0 bases, and 11 bases lay outside the gene matches. CDR1 is LGHNA and CDR2 is YNFKEQ in the germline V gene.

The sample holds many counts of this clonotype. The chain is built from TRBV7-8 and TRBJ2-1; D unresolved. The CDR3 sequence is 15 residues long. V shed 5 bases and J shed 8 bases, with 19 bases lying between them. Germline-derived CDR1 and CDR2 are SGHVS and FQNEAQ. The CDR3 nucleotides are TGTGCCAGCAGCCCCGGTCCGGACCTTCCGGATGAGCAGTTCTTC. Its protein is CASSPGPDLPDEQFF.

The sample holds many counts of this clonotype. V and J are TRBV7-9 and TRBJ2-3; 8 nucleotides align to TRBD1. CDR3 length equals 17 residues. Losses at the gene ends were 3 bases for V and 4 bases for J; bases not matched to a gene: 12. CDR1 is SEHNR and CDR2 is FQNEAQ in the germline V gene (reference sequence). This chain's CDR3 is CASSLGQGARGADTQYF. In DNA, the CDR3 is TGTGCCAGCAGCTTGGGGCAGGGGGCGAGAGGTGCAGATACGCAGTATTTT.

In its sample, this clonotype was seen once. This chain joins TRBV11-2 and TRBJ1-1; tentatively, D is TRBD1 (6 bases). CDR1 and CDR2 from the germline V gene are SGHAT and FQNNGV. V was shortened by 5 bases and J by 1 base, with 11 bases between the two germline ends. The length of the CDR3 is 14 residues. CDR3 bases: TGTGCCAGCAGCGACAGGCCTGGGAACACTGAAGCTTTCTTT. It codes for CASSDRPGNTEAFF.

For the CDR3, the DNA is TGCAGTGCTAGGGGGACTAGCGGCTTCATCGAGCAGTTCTTC. Translating it yields CSARGTSGFIEQFF. The chain carries TRBV20-1 and TRBJ2-1, with 11 bases matching TRBD2. Germline trimming cut 3 bases from V and 10 bases from J; bases unmatched to any gene: 8. From germline, CDR1 is DFQATT and CDR2 SNEGSKA (reference sequence). The CDR3 contains 14 residues.

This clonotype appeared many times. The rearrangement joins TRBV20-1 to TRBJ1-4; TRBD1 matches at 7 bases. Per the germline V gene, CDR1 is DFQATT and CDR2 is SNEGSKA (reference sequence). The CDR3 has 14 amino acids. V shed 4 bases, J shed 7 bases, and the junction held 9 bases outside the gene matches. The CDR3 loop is CSATRPGGSEKLFF. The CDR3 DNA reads TGCAGTGCTACCCGCCCAGGGGGGAGTGAAAAACTGTTTTTT.

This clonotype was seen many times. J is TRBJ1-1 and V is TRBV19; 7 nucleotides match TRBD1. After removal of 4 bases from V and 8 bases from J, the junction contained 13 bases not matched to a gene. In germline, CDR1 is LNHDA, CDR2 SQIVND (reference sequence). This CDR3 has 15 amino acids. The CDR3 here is CASSTWDSPSQEAFF. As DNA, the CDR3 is TGTGCCAGTAGTACATGGGACAGCCCCAGCCAAGAAGCTTTCTTT.

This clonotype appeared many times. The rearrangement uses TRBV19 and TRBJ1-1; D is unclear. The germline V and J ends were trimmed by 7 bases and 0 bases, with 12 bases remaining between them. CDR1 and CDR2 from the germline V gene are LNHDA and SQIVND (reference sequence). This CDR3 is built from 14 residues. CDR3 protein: CASNHGYVNTEAFF. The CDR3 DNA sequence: TGTGCCAGTAATCATGGGTATGTGAACACTGAAGCTTTCTTT.

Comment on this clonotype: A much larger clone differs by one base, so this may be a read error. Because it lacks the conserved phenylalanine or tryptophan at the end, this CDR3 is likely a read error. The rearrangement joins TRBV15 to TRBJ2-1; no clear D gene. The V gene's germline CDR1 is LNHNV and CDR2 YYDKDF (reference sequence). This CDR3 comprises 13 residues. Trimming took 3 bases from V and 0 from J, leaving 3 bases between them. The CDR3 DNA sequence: TGTGCCACCAGCAGGAGCTCCTACAATGAGCAGTTCGTC. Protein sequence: CATSRSSYNEQFV.

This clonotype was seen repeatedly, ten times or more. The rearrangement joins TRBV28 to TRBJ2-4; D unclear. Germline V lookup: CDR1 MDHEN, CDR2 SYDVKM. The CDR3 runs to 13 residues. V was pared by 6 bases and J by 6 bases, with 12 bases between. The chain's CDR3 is CASSSINTNIQYF. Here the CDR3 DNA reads TGTGCCAGCAGCTCGATTAATACAAACATTCAGTACTTC.

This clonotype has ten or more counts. CDR3 residues: CASSLWEPANYGYTF. In DNA form, the CDR3 reads TGCGCCAGCAGCTTGTGGGAACCAGCTAACTATGGCTACACCTTC. The chain combines TRBV5-1 with TRBJ1-2; D gene uncertain. This CDR3 has 15 residues. V was cut by 1 base and J by 0 bases, with 10 bases left in between. CDR1 is SGHRS and CDR2 is YFSETQ in the germline V gene.

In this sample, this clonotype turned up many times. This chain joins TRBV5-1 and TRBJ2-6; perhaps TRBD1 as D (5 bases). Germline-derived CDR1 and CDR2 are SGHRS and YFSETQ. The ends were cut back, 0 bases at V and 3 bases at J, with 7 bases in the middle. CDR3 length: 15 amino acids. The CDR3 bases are TGCGCCAGCAGCTTGGGCAGGGATGGGGCCAACGTCCTGACTTTC. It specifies CASSLGRDGANVLTF.

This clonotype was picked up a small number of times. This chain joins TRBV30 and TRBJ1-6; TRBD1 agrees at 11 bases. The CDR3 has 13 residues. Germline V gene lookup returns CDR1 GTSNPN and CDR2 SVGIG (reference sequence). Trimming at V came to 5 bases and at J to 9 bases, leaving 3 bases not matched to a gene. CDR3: CAWGQGARSPLHF. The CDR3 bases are TGTGCCTGGGGACAGGGGGCGCGTTCACCCCTCCACTTT.

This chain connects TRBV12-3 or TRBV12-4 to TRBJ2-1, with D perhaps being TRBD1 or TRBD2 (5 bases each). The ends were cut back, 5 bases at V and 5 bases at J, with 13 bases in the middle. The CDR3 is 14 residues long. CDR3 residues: CASSTGTPNNEQFF. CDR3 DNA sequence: TGTGCCAGCAGTACCGGGACCCCGAACAATGAGCAGTTCTTC.

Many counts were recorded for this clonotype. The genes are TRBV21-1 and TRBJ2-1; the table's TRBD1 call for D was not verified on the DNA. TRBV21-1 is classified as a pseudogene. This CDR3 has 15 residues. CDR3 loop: CASSKGDSPTNEQFF. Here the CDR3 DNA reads TGTGCCAGCAGCAAAGGAGACAGCCCCACCAATGAGCAGTTCTTC.

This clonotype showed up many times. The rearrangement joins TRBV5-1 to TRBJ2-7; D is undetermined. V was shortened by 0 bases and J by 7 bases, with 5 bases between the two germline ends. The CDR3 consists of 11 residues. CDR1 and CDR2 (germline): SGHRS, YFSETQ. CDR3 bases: TGCGCCAGCAGCTTGGGACCGGAGCAGTACTTC. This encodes CASSLGPEQYF.

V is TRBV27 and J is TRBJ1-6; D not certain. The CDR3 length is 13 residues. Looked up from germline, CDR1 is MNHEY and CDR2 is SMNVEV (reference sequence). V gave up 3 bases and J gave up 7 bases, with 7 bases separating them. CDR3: CASSLARNSPLHF. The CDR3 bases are TGTGCCAGCAGTTTGGCTCGAAATTCACCCCTCCACTTT.

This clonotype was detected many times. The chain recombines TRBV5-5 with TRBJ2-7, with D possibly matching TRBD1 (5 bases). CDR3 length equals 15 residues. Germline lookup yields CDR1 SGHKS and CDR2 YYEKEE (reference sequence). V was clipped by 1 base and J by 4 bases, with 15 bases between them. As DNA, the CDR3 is TGTGCCAGCAGCTTGACGGCAGGGATTGAATACGAGCAGTACTTC. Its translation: CASSLTAGIEYEQYF.

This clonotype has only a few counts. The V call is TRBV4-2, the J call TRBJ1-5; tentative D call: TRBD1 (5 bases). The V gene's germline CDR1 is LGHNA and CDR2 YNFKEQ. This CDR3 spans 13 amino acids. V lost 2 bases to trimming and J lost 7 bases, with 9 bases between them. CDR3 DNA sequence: TGTGCCAGCAGCCAACAGGGACGGCAGCCCCAGCATTTT. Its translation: CASSQQGRQPQHF.

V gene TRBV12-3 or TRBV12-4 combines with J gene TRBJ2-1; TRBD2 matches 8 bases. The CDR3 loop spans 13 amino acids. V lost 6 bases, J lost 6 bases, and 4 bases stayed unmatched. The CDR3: CASRPTSANEQFF. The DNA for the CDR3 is TGTGCCAGCAGGCCGACTAGCGCCAATGAGCAGTTCTTC.